This TCR beta chain was obtained from a study of CD8+ T cells in alopecia areata (dated by TCRdb to between 2018 and 2020). About the study as a whole: Treated patients were enrolled in an open-label pilot trial of oral tofacitinib, 5 to 10 mg twice daily, for moderate-to-severe alopecia areata. Tofacitinib was given for 6 to 18 months, followed by 6 months of follow-up off drug to assess delayed response and recurrence. For the treated patients, the SALT score, which quantifies what percentage of scalp surface area is affected, served as the measure of disease severity. High-throughput TCRbeta sequencing was used to examine T cell clonal expansion in alopecia areata in both the C3H/HeJ mouse model and human patients. Scalp tissue and sorted CD4+ and CD8+ peripheral blood T cells from patchy and totalis/universalis alopecia areata patients and from healthy controls were covered by human TCRbeta sequencing. Patients on tofacitinib were biopsied at baseline and after 4 and 24 weeks of treatment, and several of the patients also had a later scalp biopsy. Scalp clonality was compared across normal scalp (n=4), patchy alopecia areata scalp (n=8), and alopecia totalis/universalis scalp (n=8). The RNA source kit depended on sample type: the PAXgene miRNA kit for fixed scalp, the miRNeasy kit for PBMCs, and the RNeasy kit for mouse skin. immunoSEQ multiplex PCR using 35 Vbeta forward primers and 13 Jbeta reverse primers was used to amplify TCRbeta CDR3 regions. Overall study results and their limits: Many expanded lesional clones were found to persist in scalp and blood during tofacitinib treatment, and relapse after treatment cessation may be partly explained by this persistence. Tofacitinib significantly decreased scalp clonality and the number of expanded CD8+ clones among the top 100 scalp clones. Because the treated cohort was small and had just a single nonresponder, larger studies are needed to establish links between baseline CD8+ expansion and response. Shared TCR sequences between patients were less evident than in mice, which may be partly attributable to HLA diversity in the patient population. Resident alphabeta T cells in normal human skin are also sequenced, complicating scalp TCR repertoire analysis, unlike mouse skin dominated by gammadelta T cells. Higher clonality and more expanded CD8+ clones were observed in lesional scalp than in normal scalp, particularly in alopecia totalis/universalis, a finding suggestive of antigenic drive.

Libraries were built with the immunoSEQ multiplex PCR assay. RNA was extracted from all samples and reverse transcribed into cDNA as template for TCR sequencing. First-strand cDNA was synthesized using SuperScript III with a 2:1 mix of oligo-dT and random hexamers. A synthetic immune receptor repertoire was used to assess amplification bias, and residual bias was removed computationally. From the authors' description of their analysis: Raw reads were preprocessed for error removal, and CDR3 was defined according to IMGT conventions as running from the conserved cysteine to phenylalanine. Clonality was calculated as 1 minus Shannon entropy normalized by log2 of the number of productive unique TCRs. Whether each scalp clone was CD4 or CD8 was inferred by checking scalp TCRbeta sequences against the CD4 and CD8 repertoires from sorted blood. In TCRdb, the immuneACCESS table is reduced to in-frame sequences with V and J assigned. These tables do not hold every clone; where another copy was compared, an unresolved V gene accounts for under half, and the others remain unexplained. V, J and clone size derive from that table, while D and trimming were established from the DNA sequence. The sample contains 150,000 to 200,000 clones, 50% to 70% of them found a single time. About 1.3% of the sample comes from the top ten.

The sample's treatment or condition, from its label and the paper: oral pan-JAK inhibitor, 5-10 mg twice daily. Lesional scalp punch biopsies and peripheral blood were obtained from alopecia areata patients. PBMCs were isolated by density centrifugation and stained for CD3, CD4 and CD8, after which CD4+ and CD8+ T cells were sorted on a FACSAria. On this clone: This clone's antigen is unknown. Base qualities are missing; no much larger clone stands one base away.

As encoded in the germline V gene, CDR1 is MGHDK while CDR2 is SYGVNS. V is shortened by 2 bases, J by 5 bases, and the region joining them spans 12 bases. Including the terminal cysteine and phenylalanine, the CDR3 comprises 14 residues. The only DNA kept is the CDR3, 42 bases in frame from the first base. Recombination joined TRBV25-1 with TRBJ1-2; the D segment cannot be called with confidence. The receptor comes from a human donor with alopecia areata. This specimen was CD4+ T cells sorted from blood, taken around week 50, from a patient treated with tofacitinib. The CDR3 loop reads CASSESLSVYGYTF. The DNA sequence is as follows: TGTGCCAGCAGTGAAAGTTTGTCGGTTTATGGCTACACCTTC.